Within the sample, the clone carrying this T cell receptor (beta chain) is medium-sized. What it recognizes is unknown. Assay used: immunoSEQ multiplex PCR; TCRdb lists only in-frame clones, some missing. The table lists 9,100 or so clones, over 55% of them singletons. Germline CDR1 reads MNHEY; CDR2 reads SMNVEV (reference sequence). This CDR3 spans 13 amino acids. V lost 3 bases, J lost 8 bases, and 13 bases lay in between. These data come from a study of OX40 agonist ivuxolimab in advanced cancers. In the study overall: With ivuxolimab, an agonistic anti-OX40 (CD134) antibody, patients were treated. Three patients showed partial responses: one hepatocellular carcinoma and two cutaneous melanoma cases.

Broader study findings: Low clonal expansion, among the lowest seen, marked partial responders at 0.1-3.0 mg/kg.

Anyone with autoimmune disease history or systemic immunosuppression was excluded. This chain uses TRBV27 with TRBJ1-2, with D unresolved. The sequences come from CD4+ or CD8+ T cells sorted from blood, collected in a trial of the OX40 agonist ivuxolimab. The TCR was taken from an adult with an advanced solid tumor such as melanoma, head and neck, liver or kidney cancer. CDR3 sequence (DNA): TGTGCCAGCAGTTTTTTTATCGGGGAAGGCTACACCTTC. Translation gives CASSFFIGEGYTF.